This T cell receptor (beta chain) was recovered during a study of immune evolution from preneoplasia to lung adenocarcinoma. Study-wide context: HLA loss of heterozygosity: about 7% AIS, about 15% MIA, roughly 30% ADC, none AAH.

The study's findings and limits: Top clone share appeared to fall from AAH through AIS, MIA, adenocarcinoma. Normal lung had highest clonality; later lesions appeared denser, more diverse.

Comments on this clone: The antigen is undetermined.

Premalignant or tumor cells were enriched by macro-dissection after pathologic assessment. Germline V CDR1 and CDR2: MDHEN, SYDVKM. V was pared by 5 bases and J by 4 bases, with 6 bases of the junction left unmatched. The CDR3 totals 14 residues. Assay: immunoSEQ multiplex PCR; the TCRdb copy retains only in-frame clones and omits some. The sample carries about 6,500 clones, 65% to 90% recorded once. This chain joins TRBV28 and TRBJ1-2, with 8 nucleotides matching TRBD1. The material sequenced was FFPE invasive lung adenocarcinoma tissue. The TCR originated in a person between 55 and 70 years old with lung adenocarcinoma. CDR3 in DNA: TGTGCCAGCAGTGCCATCGGGACAGGCTATGGCTACACCTTC. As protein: CASSAIGTGYGYTF.